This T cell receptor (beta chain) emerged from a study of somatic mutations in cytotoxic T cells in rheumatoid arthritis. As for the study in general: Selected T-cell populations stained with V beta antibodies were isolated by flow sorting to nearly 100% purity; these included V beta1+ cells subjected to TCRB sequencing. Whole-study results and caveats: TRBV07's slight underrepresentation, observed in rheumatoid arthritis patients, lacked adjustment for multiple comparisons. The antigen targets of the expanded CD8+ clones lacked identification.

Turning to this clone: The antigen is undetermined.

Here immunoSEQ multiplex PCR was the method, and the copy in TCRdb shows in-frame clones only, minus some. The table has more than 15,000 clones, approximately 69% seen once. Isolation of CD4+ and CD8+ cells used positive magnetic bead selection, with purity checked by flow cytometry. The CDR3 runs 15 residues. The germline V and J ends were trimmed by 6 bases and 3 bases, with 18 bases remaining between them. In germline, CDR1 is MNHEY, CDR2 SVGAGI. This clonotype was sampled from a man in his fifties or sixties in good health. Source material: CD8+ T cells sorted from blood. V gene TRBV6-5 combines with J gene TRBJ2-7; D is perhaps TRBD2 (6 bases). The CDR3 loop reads CASRAGGSAIYEQYF. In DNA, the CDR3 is TGTGCCAGCAGGGCTGGGGGGAGTGCTATCTACGAGCAGTACTTC.